This T cell receptor (beta chain) was identified in a study of T cell changes during pregnancy in multiple sclerosis. Method: immunoSEQ multiplex PCR; TCRdb's copy keeps in-frame clones and lacks some. The sample yields tens of thousands of clones, around nine tenths seen once. Sequencing was done on a sample of peripheral blood from another person, used as feeder cells. The source of this sequence is a human donor whose cells served as feeder cells for cultures in a pregnancy study.

CDR3 nucleotide sequence: TGCGCCAGCAGCTTGCTAGGTAACCACGAGCAGTACTTC. This gives the protein CASSLLGNHEQYF. The chain has TRBV5-1 and TRBJ2-7; no definite D call. The germline V gene encodes CDR1 SGHRS and CDR2 YFSETQ. The V end lost 1 base, the J end lost 5 bases, and 10 bases lay between the germline ends. The length of the CDR3 is 13 residues. Variable domain in full (rest from reference TRBV5-1 and TRBJ2-7): KAGVTQTPRYLIKTRGQQVTLSCSPISGHRSVSWYQQTPGQGLQFLFEYFSETQRNKGNFPGRFSGRQFSNSRSEMNVSTLELGDSALYLCASSLLGNHEQYFGPGTRLTVT.